The clone carrying this TCR beta chain has ten or more counts. Its antigen is as yet unknown. The CDR3 consists of 13 residues. Germline-derived CDR1 and CDR2 are SQVTM and ANQGSEA. The germline V and J ends were trimmed by 6 bases and 4 bases, with 13 bases remaining between them. These data originate in a study of breast tumors, draining lymph nodes, adjacent tissues. Points from the study as a whole: Tumor repertoires ranked between lymph nodes and nontumor tissue in diversity, with V and J gene preferences. Most tumor T cells seemingly derive from lymph node, then expand in tumor.

TCRdb fed the multiplex PCR reads into MiXCR, producing one record per CDR3 protein. Of 30,000 to 40,000 distinct CDR3 sequences listed, 36% are singletons. Sequenced material: breast tumor tissue. This sequence joins TRBV29-1 and TRBJ1-5; D remains unclear. This clonotype was sampled from a female donor with breast cancer. Some clones in this sample may be carry-over from other donors' samples. In DNA form, the CDR3 reads TGCAGCGTAGCGGGAGAACTAAATCAGCCCCAGCATTTT. Encoded protein: CSVAGELNQPQHF.